This TCR beta chain came from a study of graft-versus-host responses after intestinal transplantation. Study information: Multivisceral, liver-intestinal, or isolated intestinal transplants were performed in recipients.

Clones were read by immunoSEQ multiplex PCR, and TCRdb kept only the in-frame ones, dropping some. In the table there are 130,000 to 150,000 clones, 85% to 95% of which are singletons. This clone was seen only once. What it binds is not known. The germline V gene encodes CDR1 MGHRA and CDR2 YSYEKL. Trimming cost V 0 bases and J 11 bases; bases outside gene matches: 17. This CDR3 region has 17 residues. Study-wide results and caveats: Individuals who had graft-donor T cell macrochimerism had allografts that showed high graft-versus-host to host-versus-graft clonal ratios.

The source is a human donor who received an intestinal transplant. This specimen consisted of unstimulated CD4+ T cells sorted from spleen or lymph node cells, obtained before intestinal transplant. The chain has TRBV4-1 and TRBJ1-1, with 8 bases lining up with TRBD1. The CDR3 here is CASSQDRQGAARVGAFF. The DNA for the CDR3 is TGCGCCAGCAGCCAAGATCGGCAGGGGGCGGCTCGGGTTGGGGCTTTCTTT.